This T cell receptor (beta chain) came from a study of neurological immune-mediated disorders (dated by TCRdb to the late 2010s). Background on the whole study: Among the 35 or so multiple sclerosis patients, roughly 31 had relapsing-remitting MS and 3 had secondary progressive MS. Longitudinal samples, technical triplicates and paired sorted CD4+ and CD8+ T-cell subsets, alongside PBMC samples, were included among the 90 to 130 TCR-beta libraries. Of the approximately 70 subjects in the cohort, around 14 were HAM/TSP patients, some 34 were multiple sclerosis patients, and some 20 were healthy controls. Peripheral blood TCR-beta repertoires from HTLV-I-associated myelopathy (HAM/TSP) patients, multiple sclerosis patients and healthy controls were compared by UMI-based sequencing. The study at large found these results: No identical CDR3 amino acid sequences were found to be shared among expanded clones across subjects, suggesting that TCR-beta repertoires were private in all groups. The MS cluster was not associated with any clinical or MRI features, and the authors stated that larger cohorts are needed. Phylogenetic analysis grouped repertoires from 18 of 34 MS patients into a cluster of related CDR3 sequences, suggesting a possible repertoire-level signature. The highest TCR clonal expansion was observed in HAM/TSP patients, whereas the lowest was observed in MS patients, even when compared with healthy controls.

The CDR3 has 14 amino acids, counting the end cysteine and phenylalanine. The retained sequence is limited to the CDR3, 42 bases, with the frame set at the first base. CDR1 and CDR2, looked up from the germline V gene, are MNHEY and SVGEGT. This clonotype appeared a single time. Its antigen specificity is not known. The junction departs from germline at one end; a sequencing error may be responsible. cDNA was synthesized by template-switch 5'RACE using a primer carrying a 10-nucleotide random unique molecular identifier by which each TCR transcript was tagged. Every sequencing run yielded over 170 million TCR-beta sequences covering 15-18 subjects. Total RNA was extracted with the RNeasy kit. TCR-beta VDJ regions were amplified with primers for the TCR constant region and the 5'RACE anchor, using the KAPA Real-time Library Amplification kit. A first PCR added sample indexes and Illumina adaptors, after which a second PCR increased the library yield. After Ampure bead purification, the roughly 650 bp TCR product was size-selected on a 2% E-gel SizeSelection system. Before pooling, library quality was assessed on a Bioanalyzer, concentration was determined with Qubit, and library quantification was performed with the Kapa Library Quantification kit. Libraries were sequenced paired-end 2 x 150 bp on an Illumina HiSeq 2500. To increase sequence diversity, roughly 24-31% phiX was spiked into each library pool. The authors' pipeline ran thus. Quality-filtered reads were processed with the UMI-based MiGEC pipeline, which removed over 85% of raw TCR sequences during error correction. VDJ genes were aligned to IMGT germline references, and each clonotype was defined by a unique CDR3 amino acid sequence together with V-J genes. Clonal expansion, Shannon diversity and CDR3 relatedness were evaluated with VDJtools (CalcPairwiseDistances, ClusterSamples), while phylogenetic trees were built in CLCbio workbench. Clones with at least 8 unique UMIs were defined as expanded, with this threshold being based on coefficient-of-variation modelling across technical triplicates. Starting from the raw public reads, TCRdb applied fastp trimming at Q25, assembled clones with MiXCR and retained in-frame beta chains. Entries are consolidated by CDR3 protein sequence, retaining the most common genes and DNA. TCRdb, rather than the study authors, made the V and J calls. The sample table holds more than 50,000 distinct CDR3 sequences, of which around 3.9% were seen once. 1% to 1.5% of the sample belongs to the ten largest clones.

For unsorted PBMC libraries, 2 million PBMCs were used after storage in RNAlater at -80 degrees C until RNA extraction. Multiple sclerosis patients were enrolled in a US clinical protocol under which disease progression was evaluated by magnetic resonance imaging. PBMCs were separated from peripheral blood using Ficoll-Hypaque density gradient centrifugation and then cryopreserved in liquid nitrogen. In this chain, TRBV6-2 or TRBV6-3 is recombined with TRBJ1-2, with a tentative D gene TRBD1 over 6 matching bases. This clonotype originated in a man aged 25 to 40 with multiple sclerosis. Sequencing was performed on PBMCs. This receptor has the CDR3 CVSRPGQSLSGYTF. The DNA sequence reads TGTGTCAGCAGGCCAGGACAGAGTCTTAGTGGCTACACCTTC.